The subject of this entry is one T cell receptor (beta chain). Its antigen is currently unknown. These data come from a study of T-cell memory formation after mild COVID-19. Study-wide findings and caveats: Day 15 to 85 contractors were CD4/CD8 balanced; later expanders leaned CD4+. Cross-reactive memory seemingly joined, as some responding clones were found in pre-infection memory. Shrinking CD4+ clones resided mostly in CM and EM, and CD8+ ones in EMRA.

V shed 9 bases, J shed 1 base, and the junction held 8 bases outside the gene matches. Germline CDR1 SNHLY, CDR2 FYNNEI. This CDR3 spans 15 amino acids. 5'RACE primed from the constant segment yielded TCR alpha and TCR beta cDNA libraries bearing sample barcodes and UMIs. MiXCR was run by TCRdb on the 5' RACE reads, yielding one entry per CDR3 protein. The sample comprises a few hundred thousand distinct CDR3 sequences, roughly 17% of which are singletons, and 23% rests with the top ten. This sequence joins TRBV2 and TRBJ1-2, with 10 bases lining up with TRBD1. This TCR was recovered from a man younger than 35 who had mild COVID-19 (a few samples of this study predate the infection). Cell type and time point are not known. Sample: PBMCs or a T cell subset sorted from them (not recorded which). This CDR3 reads CARGRQGAFNYGYTF. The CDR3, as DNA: TGTGCCAGAGGGAGACAGGGGGCGTTTAACTATGGCTACACCTTC. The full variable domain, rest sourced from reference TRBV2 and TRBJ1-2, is EPEVTQTPSHQVTQMGQEVILRCVPISNHLYFYWYRQILGQKVEFLVSFYNNEISEKSEIFDDQFSVERPDGSNFTLKIRSTKLEDSAMYFCARGRQGAFNYGYTFGSGTRLTVV.